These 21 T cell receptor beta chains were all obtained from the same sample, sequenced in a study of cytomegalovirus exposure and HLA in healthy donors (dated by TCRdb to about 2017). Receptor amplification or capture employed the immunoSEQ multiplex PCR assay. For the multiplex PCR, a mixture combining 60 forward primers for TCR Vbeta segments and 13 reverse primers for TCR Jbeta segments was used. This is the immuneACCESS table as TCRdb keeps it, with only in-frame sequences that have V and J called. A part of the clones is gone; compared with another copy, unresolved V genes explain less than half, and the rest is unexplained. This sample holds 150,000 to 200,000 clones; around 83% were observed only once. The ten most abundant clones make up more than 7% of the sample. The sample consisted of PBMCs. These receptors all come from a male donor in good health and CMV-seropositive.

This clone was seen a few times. The CDR3: CASSFKRNTEAFF. The DNA for the CDR3 is TGTGCCAGCAGCTTTAAGAGAAACACTGAAGCTTTCTTT. V and J are TRBV11-2 and TRBJ1-1, with D hard to call. Germline V lookup: CDR1 SGHAT, CDR2 FQNNGV. This CDR3 contains 13 residues. Trimming left V 3 bases short and J 2 bases short, with 7 bases between.

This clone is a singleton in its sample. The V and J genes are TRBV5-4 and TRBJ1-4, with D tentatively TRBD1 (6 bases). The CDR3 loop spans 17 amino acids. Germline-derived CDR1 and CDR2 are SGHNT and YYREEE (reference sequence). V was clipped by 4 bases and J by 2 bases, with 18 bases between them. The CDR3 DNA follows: TGTGCCAGCAGCCTAAGGACAGTCGGGCAGACTAATGAAAAACTGTTTTTT. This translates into CASSLRTVGQTNEKLFF.

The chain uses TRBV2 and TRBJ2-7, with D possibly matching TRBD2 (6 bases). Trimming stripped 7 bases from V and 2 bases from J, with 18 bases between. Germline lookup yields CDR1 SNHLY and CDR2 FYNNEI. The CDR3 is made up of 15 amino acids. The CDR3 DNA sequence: TGTGCCAGCACCCCTCCGGGACTCAGGACCTACGAGCAGTACTTC. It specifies CASTPPGLRTYEQYF.

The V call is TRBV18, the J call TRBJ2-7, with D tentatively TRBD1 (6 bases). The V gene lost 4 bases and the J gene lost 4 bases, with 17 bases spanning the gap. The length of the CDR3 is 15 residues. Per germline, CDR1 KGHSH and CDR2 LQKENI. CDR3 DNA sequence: TGTGCCAGCTCACTTCCCGGGACACGGGCGTACGAGCAGTACTTC. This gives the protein CASSLPGTRAYEQYF. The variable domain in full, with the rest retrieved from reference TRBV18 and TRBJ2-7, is NAGVMQNPRHLVRRRGQEARLRCSPMKGHSHVYWYRQLPEEGLKFMVYLQKENIIDESGMPKERFSAEFPKEGPSILRIQQVVRGDSAAYFCASSLPGTRAYEQYFGPGTRLTVT.

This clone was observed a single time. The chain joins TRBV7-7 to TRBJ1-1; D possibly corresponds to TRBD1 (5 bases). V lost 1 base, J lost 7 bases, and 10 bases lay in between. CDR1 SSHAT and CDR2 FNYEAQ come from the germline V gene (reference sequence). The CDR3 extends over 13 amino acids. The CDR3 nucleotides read TGTGCCAGCAGCTTAGAAAGGGGTAGTGAAGCTTTCTTT. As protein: CASSLERGSEAFF. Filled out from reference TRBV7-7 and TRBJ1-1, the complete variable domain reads GAGVSQSPRYKVTKRGQDVTLRCDPISSHATLYWYQQALGQGPEFLTYFNYEAQPDKSGLPSDRFSAERPEGSISTLTIQRTEQRDSAMYRCASSLERGSEAFFGQGTRLTVV.

The CDR3 coding sequence is TGTGCCAGCAGTGATTCCTCGATCGACAATCGCGATGAGCAGTTCTTC. Amino acid sequence: CASSDSSIDNRDEQFF. The gene calls are TRBV6-4 and TRBJ2-1; D remains unclear. This CDR3 is built from 16 residues. Trimming stripped 3 bases from V and 8 bases from J, with 20 bases between. CDR1 is MRHNA, CDR2 SNTAGT, per germline.

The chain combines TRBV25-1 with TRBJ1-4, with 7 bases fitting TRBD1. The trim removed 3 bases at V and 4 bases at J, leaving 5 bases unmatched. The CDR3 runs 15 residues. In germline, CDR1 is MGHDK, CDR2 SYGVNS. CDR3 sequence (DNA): TGTGCCAGCAGTGATCGTTCAGGGGGTAATGAAAAACTGTTTTTT. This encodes CASSDRSGGNEKLFF. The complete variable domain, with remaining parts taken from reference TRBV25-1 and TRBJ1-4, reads EADIYQTPRYLVIGTGKKITLECSQTMGHDKMYWYQQDPGMELHLIHYSYGVNSTEKGDLSSESTVSRIRTEHFPLTLESARPSHTSQYLCASSDRSGGNEKLFFGSGTQLSVL.

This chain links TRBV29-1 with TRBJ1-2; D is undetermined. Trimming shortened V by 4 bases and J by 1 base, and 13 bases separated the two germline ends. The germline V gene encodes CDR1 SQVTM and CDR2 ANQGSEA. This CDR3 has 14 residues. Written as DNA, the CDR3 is TGCAGCGTTGTGGTCTCGGGAGTTAACTATGGCTACACCTTC. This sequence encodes CSVVVSGVNYGYTF.

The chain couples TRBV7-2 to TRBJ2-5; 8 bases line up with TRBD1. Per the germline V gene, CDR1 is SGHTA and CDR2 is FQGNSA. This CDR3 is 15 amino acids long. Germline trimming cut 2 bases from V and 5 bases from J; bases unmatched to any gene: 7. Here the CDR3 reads CASSLQGAPGETQYF. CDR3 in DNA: TGTGCCAGCAGCTTACAGGGGGCTCCGGGGGAGACCCAGTACTTC.

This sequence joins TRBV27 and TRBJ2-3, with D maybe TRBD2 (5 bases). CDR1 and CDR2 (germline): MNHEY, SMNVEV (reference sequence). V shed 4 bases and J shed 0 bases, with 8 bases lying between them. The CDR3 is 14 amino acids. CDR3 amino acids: CASSYKRSTDTQYF. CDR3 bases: TGTGCCAGCAGTTACAAGCGGAGCACAGATACGCAGTATTTT.

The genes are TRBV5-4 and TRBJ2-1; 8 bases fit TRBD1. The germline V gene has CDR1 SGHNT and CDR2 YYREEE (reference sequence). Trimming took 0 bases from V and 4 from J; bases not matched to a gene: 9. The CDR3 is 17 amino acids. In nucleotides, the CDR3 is TGTGCCAGCAGCTTGGGTCTTGGGACAGGAGGATACAATGAGCAGTTCTTC. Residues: CASSLGLGTGGYNEQFF.

The CDR3 DNA is TGTGCCAGCAGCCCGTATGGGGGGGCCCCGATGAACACTGAAGCTTTCTTT. Translation gives CASSPYGGAPMNTEAFF. The chain combines TRBV9 with TRBJ1-1, with D possibly matching TRBD1 (6 bases). Trimming left V 4 bases short and J 0 bases short, with 19 bases between. This CDR3 has 17 amino acids. Germline V gene data show CDR1 as SGDLS and CDR2 as YYNGEE.

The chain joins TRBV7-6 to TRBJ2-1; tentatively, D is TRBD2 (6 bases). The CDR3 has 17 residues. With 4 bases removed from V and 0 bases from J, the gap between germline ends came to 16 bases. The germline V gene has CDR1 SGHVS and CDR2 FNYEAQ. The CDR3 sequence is CASSSEPAGSSYNEQFF. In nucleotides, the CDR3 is TGTGCCAGCAGCTCCGAACCAGCGGGCAGCTCCTACAATGAGCAGTTCTTC.

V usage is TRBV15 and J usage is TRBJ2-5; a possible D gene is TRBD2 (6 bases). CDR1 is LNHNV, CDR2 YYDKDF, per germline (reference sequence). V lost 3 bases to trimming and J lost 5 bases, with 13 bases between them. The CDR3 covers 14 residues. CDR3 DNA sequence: TGTGCCACCAGCAGGGAGGGAGTTCGGGAGACCCAGTACTTC. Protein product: CATSREGVRETQYF.

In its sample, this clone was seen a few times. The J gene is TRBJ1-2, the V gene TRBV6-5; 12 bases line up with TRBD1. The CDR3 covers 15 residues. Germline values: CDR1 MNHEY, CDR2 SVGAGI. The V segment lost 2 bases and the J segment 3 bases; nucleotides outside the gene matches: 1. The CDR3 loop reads CASSYGTGGHYGYTF. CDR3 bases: TGTGCCAGCAGTTACGGGACAGGGGGCCACTATGGCTACACCTTC.

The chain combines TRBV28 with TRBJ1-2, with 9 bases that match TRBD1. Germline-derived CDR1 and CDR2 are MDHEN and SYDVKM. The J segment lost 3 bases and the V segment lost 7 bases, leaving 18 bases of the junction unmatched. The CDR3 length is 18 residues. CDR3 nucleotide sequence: TGTGCCAGCAACGAAAGGTTGGACAGGGGTTTCACCCACTATGGCTACACCTTC. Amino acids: CASNERLDRGFTHYGYTF.

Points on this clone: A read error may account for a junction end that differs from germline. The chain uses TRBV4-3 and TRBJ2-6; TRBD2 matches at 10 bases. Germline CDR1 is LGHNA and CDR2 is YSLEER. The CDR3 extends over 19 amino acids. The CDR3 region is CASSLQGASGGFGANGLTF. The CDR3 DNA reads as TGCGCCAGCAGCCTTCAAGGGGCTAGCGGGGGTTTTGGGGCCAACGGCCTGACTTTC.

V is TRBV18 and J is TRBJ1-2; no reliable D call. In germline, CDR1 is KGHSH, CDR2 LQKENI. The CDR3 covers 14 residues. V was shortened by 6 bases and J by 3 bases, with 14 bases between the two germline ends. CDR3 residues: CASSPRGKDYGYTF. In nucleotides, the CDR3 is TGTGCCAGCTCCCCCAGAGGGAAGGACTATGGCTACACCTTC.

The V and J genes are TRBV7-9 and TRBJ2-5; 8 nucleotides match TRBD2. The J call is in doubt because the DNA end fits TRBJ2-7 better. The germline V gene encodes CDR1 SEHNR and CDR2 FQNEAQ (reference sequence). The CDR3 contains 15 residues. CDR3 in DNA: TGTGCCAGCAGCTTCGGACTAGCCGCCGCCTACGAGCAGTACTTC. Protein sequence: CASSFGLAAAYEQYF.

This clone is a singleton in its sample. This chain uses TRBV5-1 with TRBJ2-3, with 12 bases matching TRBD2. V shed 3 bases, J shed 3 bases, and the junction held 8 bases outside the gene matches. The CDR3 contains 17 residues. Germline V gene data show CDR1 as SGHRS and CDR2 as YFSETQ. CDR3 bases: TGCGCCAGCAGCTCTGCAGTGACTAGCGGGAGAACAGATACGCAGTATTTT. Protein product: CASSSAVTSGRTDTQYF.

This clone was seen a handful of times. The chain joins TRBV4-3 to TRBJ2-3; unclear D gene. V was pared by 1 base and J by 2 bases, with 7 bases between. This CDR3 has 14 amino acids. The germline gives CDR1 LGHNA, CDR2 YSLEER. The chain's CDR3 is CASSQVWATDTQYF. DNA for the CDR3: TGCGCCAGCAGCCAAGTATGGGCCACAGATACGCAGTATTTT.